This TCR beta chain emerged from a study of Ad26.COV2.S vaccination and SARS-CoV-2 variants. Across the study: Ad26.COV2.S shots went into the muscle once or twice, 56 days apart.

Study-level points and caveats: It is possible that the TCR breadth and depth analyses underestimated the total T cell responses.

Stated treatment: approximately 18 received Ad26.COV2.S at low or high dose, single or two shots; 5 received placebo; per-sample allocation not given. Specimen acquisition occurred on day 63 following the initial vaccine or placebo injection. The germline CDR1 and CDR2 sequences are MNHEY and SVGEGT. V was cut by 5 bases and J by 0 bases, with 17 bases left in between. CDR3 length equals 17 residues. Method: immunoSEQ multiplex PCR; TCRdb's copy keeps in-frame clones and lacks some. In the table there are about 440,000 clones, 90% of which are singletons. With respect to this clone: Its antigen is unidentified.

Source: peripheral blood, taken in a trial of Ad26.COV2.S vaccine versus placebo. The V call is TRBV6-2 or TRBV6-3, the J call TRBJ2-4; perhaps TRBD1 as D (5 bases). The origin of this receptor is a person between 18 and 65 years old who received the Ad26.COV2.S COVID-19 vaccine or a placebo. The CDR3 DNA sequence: TGTGCCAGCAGTACCCAGGTTTTGACAGTAGCCAAAAACATTCAGTACTTC. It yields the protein CASSTQVLTVAKNIQYF.